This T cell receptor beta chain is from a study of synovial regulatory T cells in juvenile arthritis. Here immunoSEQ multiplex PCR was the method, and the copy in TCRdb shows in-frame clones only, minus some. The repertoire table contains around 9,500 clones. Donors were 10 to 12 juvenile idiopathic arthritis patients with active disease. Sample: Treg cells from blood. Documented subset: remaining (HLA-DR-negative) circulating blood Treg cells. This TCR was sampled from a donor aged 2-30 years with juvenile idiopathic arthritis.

CDR3 sequence: CASSFGRGRSEAFF. The rearrangement joins TRBV7-9 to TRBJ1-1; TCRdb returns TRBD1, unconfirmable since there is no DNA. Per germline, CDR1 SEHNR and CDR2 FQNEAQ (reference sequence). The CDR3 is 14 amino acids. DNA is not on record.